This T cell receptor beta chain was identified in a study of blood T cell repertoires in COVID-19. Overall study context: Italy, Spain and the United States were the sources of the convalescent and acute COVID-19 samples.

The assay was immunoSEQ multiplex PCR, and TCRdb's table has in-frame clones only and misses some. Of fewer than 200,000 clones in the sample, 76% are singletons; the top ten hold about 4%. The CDR3 runs 12 residues. V was trimmed by 2 bases and J by 5 bases, leaving 6 bases between them. This clone has a handful of counts. The V call is TRBV12-3 or TRBV12-4, the J call TRBJ1-1, with D possibly TRBD1 on 5 matching bases. The specimen was peripheral blood. The TCR comes from a woman over 75 with acute or convalescent COVID-19. The CDR3 protein is CASSLQGTEAFF. The CDR3 DNA reads as TGTGCCAGCAGTTTACAGGGAACTGAAGCTTTCTTT.